The subject of this entry is one TCR beta chain. This clonotype was recorded at least ten times. Its antigen is not yet known. Per-base quality was not reported, and no clone a single base away is much larger than it. Inclusive of the bounding cysteine and phenylalanine, the CDR3 is 12 residues long. This entry keeps only the CDR3 DNA: 36 bases, framed from base 1. Cut back by 6 bases and 7 bases, the V and J ends lie 13 bases apart. CDR1 is given as SGHRS and CDR2 as YFSETQ, both from the germline V gene. The time point label for this specimen denotes: pre-sensitization, week 0. The treatment or condition label for this specimen denotes: therapeutic diphenylcyclopropenone sensitization with weekly scalp DPC. Blood at each patch-test visit was drawn before the patch test was applied. Eligible patients were aged 18 to 70, diagnosed with alopecia, deemed suitable for DPC therapy, and excluded if pregnant. Total RNA was extracted from unfractionated whole blood collected in Tempus Blood RNA tubes.

The data were obtained in a study of human T cells and chemical hapten exposure (dated by TCRdb to about 2021). Concerning the study at large: For sensitization, 2% DPC in acetone was applied to a roughly 2 cm by roughly 2 cm area of upper inner arm skin. Throughout the roughly 23-week study period, patients were also given weekly therapeutic DPC doses on the scalp. Patch testing on the upper back used Finn chambers containing 0.01% DPC, with scoring done after 6 days according to International Contact Dermatitis Research Group standards. The patient cohort, mostly female, included alopecia areata with under or over 50% scalp involvement, alopecia totalis and alopecia universalis. Libraries were combined into a pool for sequencing, and differences in TCR yield between samples came mainly from small differences in library volumes within the pool. The study tracked peripheral blood TCR repertoire changes in vivo during primary and secondary sensitization to the hapten diphenylcyclopropenone (DPC) in alopecia patients. Blood samples were taken from patients before sensitization (week 0) and at 2, 6 and about 24 weeks after DPC sensitization. About 28 alopecia patients gave blood for TCR sequencing at one to four time points (pre-sensitization, 2, 6 and 24 weeks).

The protocol used for the library was RACE. TCRdb names NextSeq 500 as the instrument used. During library preparation, unique molecular identifiers were attached to individual cDNA molecules so that TCRs could be counted in a quantitative, reproducible way. For every blood RNA sample, sequencing covered both the TCR alpha and TCR beta chains. In the authors' own workflow: A median of about 87,000 TCRs per sample was observed, with a range of about 20,000 to 700,000. V, J and CDR3 annotation of the TCR reads was carried out using the Decombinator software suite. For the PS versus PT1 abundance plots, all samples were subsampled to the same number of TCRs (28,000). TCRs were defined as expanded if absent before sensitization and observed at least eight times at the 2-week time point. TCRdb reprocessed the public reads (quality trimming at Q25 with fastp, clone calling with MiXCR) and kept in-frame beta chains. Rows with one shared CDR3 protein collapse into an entry with the most common genes and DNA. These V and J calls originate from TCRdb's pipeline instead of the authors' own analysis. The sample has about 77,000 distinct CDR3 sequences on record, 11% to 15% of them singletons. Of the sample, 4.6% falls within the top ten clones.

Points the paper makes about the study in general: The number of PT1 expanded TCRs positively correlated with patch test score, significant at thresholds 8, 16 and 32 but not 4. Repeated subsampling changed both the strength of the expansion versus patch-test correlation and the threshold at which the correlation became significant. Significantly more large CDR3 similarity clusters were formed by expanded TCRs than by pre-sensitization or healthy control sets, consistent with antigen-driven responses. Alopecia, a presumed autoimmune disease, was present in all patients, so the immune response of the patients might differ from that of healthy individuals. DPC sensitization did not change how many TCRs were above 1 in 1000 frequency, and no evidence was found of alterations in global repertoire structure.

The clonotype comes from a woman aged 50 to 60 with alopecia areata. Some clones in this sample may be carry-over from other donors' samples. The specimen comprised whole blood, sampled in connection with sensitization to the hapten diphenylcyclopropenone (DPC). Rearrangement joined TRBV5-1 to TRBJ1-1; TRBD1 might be the D gene, on 5 matching bases. The CDR3 reads as follows: CASKEGRDEAFF. The DNA sequence reads TGCGCCAGCAAGGAGGGGAGGGATGAAGCTTTCTTT.